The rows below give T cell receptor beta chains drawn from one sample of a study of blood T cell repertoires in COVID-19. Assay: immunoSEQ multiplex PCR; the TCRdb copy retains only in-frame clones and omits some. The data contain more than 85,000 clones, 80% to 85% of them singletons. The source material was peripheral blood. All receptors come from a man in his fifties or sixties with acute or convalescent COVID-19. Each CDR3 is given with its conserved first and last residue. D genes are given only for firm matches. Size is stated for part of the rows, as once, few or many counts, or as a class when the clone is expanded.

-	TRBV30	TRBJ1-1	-	CAWSGRGGEAFF	TGTGCCTGGAGTGGCAGGGGCGGTGAAGCTTTCTTT
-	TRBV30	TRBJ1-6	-	CASQDEDYNSPLHF	TGTGCCTCACAGGACGAAGACTATAATTCACCCCTCCACTTT
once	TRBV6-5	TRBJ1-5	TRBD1	CASSVDRAGQPQHF	TGTGCCAGCAGCGTGGACAGGGCTGGACAGCCCCAGCATTTT
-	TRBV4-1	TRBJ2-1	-	CASSSPGLPLSSYNEQFF	TGCGCCAGCAGCTCCCCGGGACTCCCTCTCAGCTCCTACAATGAGCAGTTCTTC
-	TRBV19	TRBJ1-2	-	CASSMRGNYGYTF	TGTGCCAGTAGTATGAGAGGGAACTATGGCTACACCTTC
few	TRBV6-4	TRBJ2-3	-	CASSANPVDTQYF	TGTGCCAGCAGTGCTAATCCGGTAGATACGCAGTATTTT
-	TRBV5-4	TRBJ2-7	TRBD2	CASSLGETSIAEQYF	TGTGCCAGCAGCTTGGGAGAGACTAGCATTGCCGAGCAGTACTTC
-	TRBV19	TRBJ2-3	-	CASSIGQDTQYF	TGTGCCAGTAGTATAGGACAGGATACGCAGTATTTT
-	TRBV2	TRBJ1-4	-	CASSVRQVDEKLFF	TGTGCCAGCAGTGTTAGACAGGTGGATGAAAAACTGTTTTTT
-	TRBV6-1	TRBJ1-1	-	CASSEVQILNTEAFF	TGTGCCAGCAGTGAAGTCCAGATCCTGAACACTGAAGCTTTCTTT
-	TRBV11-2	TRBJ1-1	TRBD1	CASSPTGVPEAFF	TGTGCCAGCAGCCCGACAGGGGTCCCTGAAGCTTTCTTT
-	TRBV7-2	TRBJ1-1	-	CASSWEVVAEAFF	TGTGCCAGCAGCTGGGAGGTCGTTGCTGAAGCTTTCTTT
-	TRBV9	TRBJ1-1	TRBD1	CASGQGLNTEAFF	TGTGCCAGCGGACAGGGCCTGAACACTGAAGCTTTCTTT
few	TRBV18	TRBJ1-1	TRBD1	CASSPEQGAGTEAFF	TGTGCCAGCTCACCAGAACAGGGGGCTGGGACTGAAGCTTTCTTT
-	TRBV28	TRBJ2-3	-	CASSSRVTGGRTDTQYF	TGTGCCAGCAGTTCACGAGTTACAGGAGGGCGAACAGATACGCAGTATTTT